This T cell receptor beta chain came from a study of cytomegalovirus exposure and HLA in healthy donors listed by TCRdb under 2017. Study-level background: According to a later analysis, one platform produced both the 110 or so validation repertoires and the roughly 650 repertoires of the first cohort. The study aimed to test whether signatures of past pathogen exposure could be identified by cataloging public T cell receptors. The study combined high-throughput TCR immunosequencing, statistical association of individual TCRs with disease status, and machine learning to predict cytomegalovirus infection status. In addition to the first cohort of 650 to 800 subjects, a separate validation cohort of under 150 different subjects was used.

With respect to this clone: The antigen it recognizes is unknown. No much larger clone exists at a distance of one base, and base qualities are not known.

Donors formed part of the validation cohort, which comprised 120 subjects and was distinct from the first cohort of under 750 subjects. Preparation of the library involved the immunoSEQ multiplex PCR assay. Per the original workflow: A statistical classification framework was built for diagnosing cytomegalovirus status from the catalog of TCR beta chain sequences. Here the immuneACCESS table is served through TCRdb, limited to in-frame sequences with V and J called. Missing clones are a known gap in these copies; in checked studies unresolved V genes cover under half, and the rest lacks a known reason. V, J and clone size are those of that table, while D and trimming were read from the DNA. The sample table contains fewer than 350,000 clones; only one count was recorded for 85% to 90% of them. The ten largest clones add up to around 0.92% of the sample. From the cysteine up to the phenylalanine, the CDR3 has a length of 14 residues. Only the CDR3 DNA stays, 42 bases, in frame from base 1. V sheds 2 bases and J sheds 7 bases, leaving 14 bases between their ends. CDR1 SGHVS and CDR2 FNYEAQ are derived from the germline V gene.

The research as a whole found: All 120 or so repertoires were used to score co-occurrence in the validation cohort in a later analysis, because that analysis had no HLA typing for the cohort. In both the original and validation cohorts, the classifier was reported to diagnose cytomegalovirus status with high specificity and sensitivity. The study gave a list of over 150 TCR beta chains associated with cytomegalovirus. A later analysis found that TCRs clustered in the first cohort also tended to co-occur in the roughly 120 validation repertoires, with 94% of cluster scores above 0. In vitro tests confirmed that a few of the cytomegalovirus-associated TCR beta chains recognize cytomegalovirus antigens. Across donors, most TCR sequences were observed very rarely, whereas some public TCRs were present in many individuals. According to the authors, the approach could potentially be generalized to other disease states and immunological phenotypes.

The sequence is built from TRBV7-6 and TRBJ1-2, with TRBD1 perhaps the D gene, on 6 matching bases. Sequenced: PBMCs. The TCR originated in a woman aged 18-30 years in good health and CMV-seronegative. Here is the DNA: TGTGCCAGCAGCTTAAACAGGGAAGGAAGTGGCTACACCTTC. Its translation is CASSLNREGSGYTF. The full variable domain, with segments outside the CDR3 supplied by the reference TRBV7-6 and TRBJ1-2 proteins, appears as GAGVSQSPRYKVTKRGQDVALRCDPISGHVSLYWYRQALGQGPEFLTYFNYEAQQDKSGLPNDRFSAERPEGSISTLTIQRTEQRDSAMYRCASSLNREGSGYTFGSGTRLTVV.